This paragraph covers one T cell receptor (beta chain) sequence. The specificity of this receptor is unknown. The input lacks base qualities; no much larger clone sits a single base away. The sample belongs to a study of blood T cell repertoires in COVID-19 (dated by TCRdb to 2018 to 2021). Broadly, across the study: Samples from collaborators originated in the United States, Italy and Spain and spanned both the acute and convalescent phases of COVID-19. The prospective study material was composed of cDNA or gDNA derived from T cells, B-cell-depleted T cells, or PBMCs. Subjects who had been exposed to COVID-19, were actively infected with it, or had recovered from it provided the deeply sampled blood TCRbeta repertoires that made up the dataset. The repertoires were released in a freely available public database meant as a resource for research on the immune response to SARS-CoV-2. The samples were drawn from the first 160 participants of the ongoing ImmuneRACE study and from some 1,300 subjects provided by 6 global collaborators. The sample metadata nearly always contained a de-identified subject ID, COVID-19 status, age in years and sex. Where available, HLA class I and class II types were taken from metadata supplied by the sample provider and were not determined by assay-based typing.

The CDR1 and CDR2 encoded by the germline V gene are SGHTA and FQGNSA. Compared with germline, V lacks 4 bases and J lacks 6 bases; bases without a gene match: 7. From the cysteine through the phenylalanine, the CDR3 covers 15 amino acids. The read is trimmed to its CDR3 DNA, 45 bases read in frame from base 1. Enrolling through a virtual design, the prospective study's participants ranged in age from roughly 18 to 90 years and lived across some 22 United States geographic areas. In the prospective study, cohorts were assigned on the basis of participant-reported clinical history obtained from a screening survey and a study questionnaire. For ImmuneRACE Cohort 3, a participant was defined as recovered based on two consecutive negative NP/OP PCR tests, clearance by a healthcare professional, or resolution of symptoms. Each participant in the prospective study had whole blood, serum and a nasopharyngeal or oropharyngeal swab collected by mobile phlebotomists. Prospective study participants could optionally give additional blood draws and questionnaires over an approximately two-month period. Prospective study blood samples were shipped either frozen or at room temperature before DNA extraction.

TCRbeta CDR3 regions were amplified from genomic DNA by means of the immunoSEQ Assay, a bias-controlled multiplex PCR. Per the authors' processing: Nucleated cell counts per sample were estimated from amplification of reference gene primers within the assay. Sequence reads were collapsed and filtered to measure the absolute abundance of every unique TCRbeta CDR3 rearrangement. For each sample, productive Simpson clonality was calculated by taking the square root of Simpson's diversity index across productive rearrangements. TCRdb took over this immuneACCESS table, retaining in-frame rearrangements with V and J assigned. Such tables are incomplete; in checked studies, under half of the missing clones stem from an unresolved V gene, and the remainder is unexplained. V and J calls and clone size are given by that table; D and trimming were obtained from the DNA. The sample profile shows under 200,000 clones; over 75% of them were found once. 6.5% to 8% of the sample is held by the ten biggest clonotypes.

Here is what the overall study found, with its caveats: Clinical and demographic metadata were provided uncurated, with the amount varying by source and participant.

The rearranged chain carries TRBV7-2 and TRBJ1-4, and TRBD1 matches 8 of the central bases. The receptor's source is a woman aged 45-65 years who had recovered from COVID-19. Material for sequencing was PBMCs or T cells enriched from blood (not recorded which). The CDR3 here reads CASSSGTGRYEKLFF. The sequenced DNA: TGTGCCAGCAGCTCCGGGACAGGACGGTATGAAAAACTGTTTTTT.